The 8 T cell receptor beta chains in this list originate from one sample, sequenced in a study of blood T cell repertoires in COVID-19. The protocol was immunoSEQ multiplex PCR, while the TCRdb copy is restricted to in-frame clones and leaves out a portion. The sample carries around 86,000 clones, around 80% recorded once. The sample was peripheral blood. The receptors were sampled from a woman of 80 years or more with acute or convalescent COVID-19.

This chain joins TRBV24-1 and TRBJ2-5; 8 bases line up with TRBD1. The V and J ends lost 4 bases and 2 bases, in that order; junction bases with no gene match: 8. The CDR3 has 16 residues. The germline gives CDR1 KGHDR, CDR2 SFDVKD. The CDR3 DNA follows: TGTGCCACCAGTGAGCTCGGACAGGGAGATCAAGAGACCCAGTACTTC. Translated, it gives CATSELGQGDQETQYF.

CDR3 coding DNA: TGTGCCTGGAGCCTATCAGGGTCCTATGGCTACACCTTC. Amino acid sequence: CAWSLSGSYGYTF. The genes are TRBV30 and TRBJ1-2, with TRBD1 as a possible D gene (5 bases). Trimming left V 3 bases short and J 4 bases short, with 12 bases between. CDR1 is GTSNPN, CDR2 SVGIG, per germline (reference sequence). CDR3 size: 13 residues.

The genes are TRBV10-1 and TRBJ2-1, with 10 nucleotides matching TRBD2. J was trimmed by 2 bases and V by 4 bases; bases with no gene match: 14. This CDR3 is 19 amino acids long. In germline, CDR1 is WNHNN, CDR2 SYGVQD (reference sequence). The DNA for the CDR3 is TGCGCCAGCAGTGTAGGGGTGCTAGCGGGAGTAACCCCCTACAATGAGCAGTTCTTC. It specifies CASSVGVLAGVTPYNEQFF.

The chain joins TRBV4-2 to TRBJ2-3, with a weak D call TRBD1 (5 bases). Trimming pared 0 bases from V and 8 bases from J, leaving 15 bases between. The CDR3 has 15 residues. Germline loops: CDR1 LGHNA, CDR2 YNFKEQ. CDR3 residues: CASSQDLGIQGTQYF. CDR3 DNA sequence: TGTGCCAGCAGCCAAGATCTTGGAATTCAGGGTACGCAGTATTTT.

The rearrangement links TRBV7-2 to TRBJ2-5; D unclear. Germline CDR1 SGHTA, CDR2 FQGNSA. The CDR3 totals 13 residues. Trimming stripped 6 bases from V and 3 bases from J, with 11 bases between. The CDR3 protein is CASSLEPEETQYF. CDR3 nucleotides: TGTGCCAGCAGTTTGGAGCCGGAAGAGACCCAGTACTTC.

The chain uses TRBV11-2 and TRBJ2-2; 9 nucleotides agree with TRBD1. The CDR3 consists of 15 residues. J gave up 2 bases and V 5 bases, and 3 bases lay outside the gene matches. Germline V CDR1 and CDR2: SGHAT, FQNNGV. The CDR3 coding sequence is TGTGCCAGCAGCGAACAGGGGGCAAACACCGGGGAGCTGTTTTTT. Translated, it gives CASSEQGANTGELFF.

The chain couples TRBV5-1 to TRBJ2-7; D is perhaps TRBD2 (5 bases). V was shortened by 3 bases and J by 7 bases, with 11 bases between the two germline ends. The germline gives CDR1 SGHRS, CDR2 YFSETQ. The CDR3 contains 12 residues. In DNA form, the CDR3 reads TGCGCCAGCAGCTGGACCGGGGAAGAGCAGTACTTC. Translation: CASSWTGEEQYF.

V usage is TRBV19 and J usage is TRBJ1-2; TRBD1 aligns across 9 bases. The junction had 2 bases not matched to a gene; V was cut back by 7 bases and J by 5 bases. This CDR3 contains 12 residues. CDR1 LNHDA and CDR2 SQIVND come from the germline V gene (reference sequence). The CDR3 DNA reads TGTGCCAGTATGACAGGGGGGTATGGCTACACCTTC. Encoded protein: CASMTGGYGYTF.